These 12 T cell receptor beta chains were all obtained from the same sample, sequenced in a study of blood T cells in healthy people across ages. Sample-barcoded 5' priming and a J-beta primer mix drove a second PCR of about 7 to 11 cycles. TCRdb redid the calling of the 5' RACE reads with MiXCR, one entry per CDR3 protein. The table has about 1.6 million distinct CDR3 sequences, about 31% seen once. The sequenced material came from blood. The origin of the receptors is a woman younger than 45 in good health.

This clonotype has more than one count but fewer than ten. This chain's CDR3 is CSGSAHTEAFF. The CDR3 DNA reads TGCAGCGGCTCGGCCCACACTGAAGCTTTCTTT. The chain recombines TRBV29-1 with TRBJ1-1; D is unclear. The V gene lost 7 bases and the J gene lost 3 bases, with 9 bases spanning the gap. The CDR3 extends over 11 amino acids. The V gene's germline CDR1 is SQVTM and CDR2 ANQGSEA.

V and J are TRBV7-3 and TRBJ2-1; 9 bases fit TRBD2. The CDR3 has 15 amino acids. Per germline, CDR1 SGHTA and CDR2 FQGTGA. V dropped 5 bases and J dropped 7; count of bases not matched to a gene: 9. CDR3 loop: CASSASRGGRNEQFF. The DNA for the CDR3 is TGTGCCAGCAGCGCCTCGCGGGGGGGCCGGAATGAGCAGTTCTTC.

This clonotype was seen a handful of times. J is TRBJ2-6 and V is TRBV4-1, with a possible D match to TRBD1 (7 bases). Germline lookup yields CDR1 MGHRA and CDR2 YSYEKL. The CDR3 consists of 16 residues. The V end lost 4 bases, the J end lost 4 bases, and 14 bases lay between the germline ends. DNA of the CDR3: TGCGCCAGCAGCCCCCCAGGGGGGTTGGGGGCCAACGTCCTGACTTTC. It yields the protein CASSPPGGLGANVLTF.

This clonotype was observed a few times. This chain uses TRBV25-1 with TRBJ2-5; no clear D. The CDR3 has 12 residues. Between the trimmed V and J ends, which lost 3 bases and 9 bases, there was a span of 11 bases. Germline V gene lookup returns CDR1 MGHDK and CDR2 SYGVNS. This chain's CDR3 is CASSEGMDPQYF. CDR3 nucleotide sequence: TGTGCCAGCAGTGAGGGGATGGATCCCCAGTACTTC. Full variable domain (rest looked up from reference TRBV25-1 and TRBJ2-5): EADIYQTPRYLVIGTGKKITLECSQTMGHDKMYWYQQDPGMELHLIHYSYGVNSTEKGDLSSESTVSRIRTEHFPLTLESARPSHTSQYLCASSEGMDPQYFGPGTRLLVL.

This clonotype has more than one count but fewer than ten. The gene calls are TRBV2 and TRBJ2-3; 7 nucleotides agree with TRBD1. CDR1 is SNHLY and CDR2 is FYNNEI in the germline V gene. V lost 3 bases, J lost 2 bases, and 2 bases stayed unmatched. The CDR3 contains 14 residues. The CDR3 sequence is CASSEGQLTDTQYF. CDR3 bases: TGTGCCAGCAGTGAGGGACAGCTCACAGATACGCAGTATTTT.

The J gene is TRBJ2-5, the V gene TRBV4-1; 10 bases fit TRBD2. Germline values: CDR1 MGHRA, CDR2 YSYEKL. The CDR3 totals 17 residues. The V and J ends lost 0 bases and 5 bases, in that order; junction bases with no gene match: 9. CDR3 in amino acids: CASSQDRQRGGVETQYF. Written as DNA, the CDR3 is TGCGCCAGCAGCCAAGATCGGCAGCGGGGGGGCGTGGAGACCCAGTACTTC.

This clonotype has more than one count but fewer than ten. The V and J genes are TRBV18 and TRBJ2-3; D possibly corresponds to TRBD1 (6 bases). Germline CDR1 is KGHSH and CDR2 is LQKENI. The CDR3 is made up of 14 amino acids. The ends were cut back, 3 bases at V and 5 bases at J, with 12 bases in the middle. CDR3 in DNA: TGTGCCAGCTCACCTTCTGGGGGCCTAGATACGCAGTATTTT. It codes for CASSPSGGLDTQYF.

V and J are TRBV3-1 and TRBJ2-3; D may match TRBD1 or TRBD2 (5 bases each). CDR1 and CDR2 (germline): LGHDT, YNNKEL (reference sequence). The CDR3 sequence is 17 residues long. V shed 0 bases and J shed 0 bases, with 13 bases lying between them. The CDR3 sequence is CASSQDRGYSSTDTQYF. The CDR3 region has the DNA TGTGCCAGCAGCCAAGATCGGGGCTATTCTAGCACAGATACGCAGTATTTT.

This chain connects TRBV20-1 to TRBJ1-5; no clear D. V was pared by 2 bases and J by 9 bases, with 26 bases between. The CDR3 totals 17 residues. Germline-derived CDR1 and CDR2 are DFQATT and SNEGSKA (reference sequence). The CDR3 DNA is TGCAGTGCTAGATCCCCGCGCGGCGCATTTGGCGAGCGGCCCCAGCATTTT. Its protein product is CSARSPRGAFGERPQHF.

The rearrangement joins TRBV7-8 to TRBJ2-7; weak D call: TRBD2 (6 bases). The germline gives CDR1 SGHVS, CDR2 FQNEAQ. The CDR3 totals 15 residues. V lost 4 bases and J lost 2, with 15 bases in between. The CDR3 sequence: CASSWGVGVTYEQYF. In DNA form, the CDR3 reads TGTGCCAGCAGCTGGGGGGTCGGGGTTACCTACGAGCAGTACTTC.

There are many counts of this clonotype. The V and J genes are TRBV20-1 and TRBJ2-3, with D uncertain. Germline V gene sequence: CDR1 DFQATT, CDR2 SNEGSKA (reference sequence). V shed 6 bases and J shed 0 bases, with 10 bases lying between them. The CDR3 totals 13 residues. CDR3 sequence: CSARPGSTDTQYF. The CDR3, as DNA: TGCAGTGCCCGGCCCGGAAGCACAGATACGCAGTATTTT.

On this clonotype: A read error may produce the germline difference seen at one junction end. The chain employs TRBV27 and TRBJ2-7; no definite D call. The CDR3 spans 12 residues. Germline lookup yields CDR1 MNHEY and CDR2 SMNVEV (reference sequence). The CDR3 DNA reads as TGTGCCAGCAGTTTCTCGGAAGGTGAGCGGTACTTC. This gives the protein CASSFSEGERYF.